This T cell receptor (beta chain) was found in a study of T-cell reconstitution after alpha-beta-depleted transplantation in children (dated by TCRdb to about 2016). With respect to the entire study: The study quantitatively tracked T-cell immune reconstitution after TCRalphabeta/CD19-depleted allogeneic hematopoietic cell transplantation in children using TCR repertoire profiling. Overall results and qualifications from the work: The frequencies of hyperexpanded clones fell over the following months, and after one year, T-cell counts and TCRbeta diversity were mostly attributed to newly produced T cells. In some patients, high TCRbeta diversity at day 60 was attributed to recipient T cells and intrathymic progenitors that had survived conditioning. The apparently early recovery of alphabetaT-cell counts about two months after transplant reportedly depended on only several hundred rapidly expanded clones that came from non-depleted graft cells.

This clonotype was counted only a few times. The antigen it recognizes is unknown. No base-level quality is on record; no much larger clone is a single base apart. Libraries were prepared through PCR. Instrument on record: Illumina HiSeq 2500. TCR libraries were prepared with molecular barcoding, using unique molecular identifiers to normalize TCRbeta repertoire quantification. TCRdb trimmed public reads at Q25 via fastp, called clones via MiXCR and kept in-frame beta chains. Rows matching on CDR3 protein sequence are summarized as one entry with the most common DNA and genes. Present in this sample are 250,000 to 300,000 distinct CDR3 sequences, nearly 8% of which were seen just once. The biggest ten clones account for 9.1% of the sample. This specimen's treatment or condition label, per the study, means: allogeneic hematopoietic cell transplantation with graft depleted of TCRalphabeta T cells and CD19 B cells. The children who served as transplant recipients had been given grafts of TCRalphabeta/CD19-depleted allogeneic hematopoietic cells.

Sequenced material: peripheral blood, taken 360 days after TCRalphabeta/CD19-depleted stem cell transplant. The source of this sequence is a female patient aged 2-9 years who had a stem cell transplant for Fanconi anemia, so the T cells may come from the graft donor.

The CDR3 region has the sequence CATSTRRGGGRNTEAFF. The sequence in DNA is TGTGCCACCAGCACCCGACGGGGGGGAGGGAGAAACACTGAAGCTTTCTTT. The V and J segments used are TRBV15 and TRBJ1-1, with TRBD1 perhaps the D gene, on 5 matching bases. The germline V gene (reference sequence) sets CDR1 to LNHNV and CDR2 to YYDKDF. Inclusive of the bounding cysteine and phenylalanine, the CDR3 is 17 residues long. The entry retains the CDR3 DNA only, 51 bases that are in frame from base 1. V is cut by 4 bases and J by 2 bases, and the space between the germline ends is 20 bases.